This T cell receptor beta chain was recovered during a study of CD8 T cells in Susac syndrome. The CD8+ and CD4+ T cells were negatively isolated, with the TEMRA cells enriched by FACS. V was trimmed by 0 bases and J by 2 bases, leaving 24 bases between them. Germline loops: CDR1 SGHRS, CDR2 YFSETQ. The CDR3 is 20 residues long. Random hexamers were used to reverse transcribe the RNA input (about 0.5 to 1 ug). In TCRdb, the immunoSEQ multiplex PCR reads were re-called with MiXCR into one record per CDR3 protein. The sample lists about 150,000 distinct CDR3 sequences, about 90% occurring once. The sample taken for sequencing was CD4+ T cells from PBMCs. The sequence was collected from a human donor in good health. The chain combines TRBV5-1 with TRBJ2-1; either TRBD1 or TRBD2 may fit D (6 bases each). DNA of the CDR3: TGCGCCAGCAGCTTGGCCCGGGGGCTAGGCCGGCGAACCGCCTACAATGAGCAGTTCTTC. It translates to CASSLARGLGRRTAYNEQFF.